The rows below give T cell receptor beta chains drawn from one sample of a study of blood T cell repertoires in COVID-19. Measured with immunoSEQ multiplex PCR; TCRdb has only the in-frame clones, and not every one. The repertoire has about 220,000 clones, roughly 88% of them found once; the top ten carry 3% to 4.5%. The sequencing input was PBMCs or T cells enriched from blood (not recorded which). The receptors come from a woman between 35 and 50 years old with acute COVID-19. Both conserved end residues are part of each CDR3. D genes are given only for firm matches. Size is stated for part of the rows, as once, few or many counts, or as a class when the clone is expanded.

TGTGCCAGCAGCTTAGGACAGGGGGATGGCTACACCTTC,CASSLGQGDGYTF,TRBD1,TRBJ1-2,TRBV13,few
TGTGCCAGCAGCCGAGGGACAGTTTCTAACTATGGCTACACCTTC,CASSRGTVSNYGYTF,TRBD1,TRBJ1-2,TRBV7-9,-
TGCGCCAGCAGCGCGGGCAGCGGAAATTACGAGCAGTACTTC,CASSAGSGNYEQYF,-,TRBJ2-7,TRBV5-1,-
TGTGCCAGCAGCTTAACCCTAACAGCAGGAAAAGCTTTCTTT,CASSLTLTAGKAFF,-,TRBJ1-1,TRBV11-2,-
TGTGCCAGCACCGAAAGCCTAGCGGGGTCGGTCCAGTACTTC,CASTESLAGSVQYF,TRBD2,TRBJ2-5,TRBV6-5,-
TGTGCCAGTAGTATCTACTGGGACACTGTTTATAATTCACCCCTCCACTTT,CASSIYWDTVYNSPLHF,-,TRBJ1-6,TRBV19,-
TGCGCCAGCAGCTTGAGTCAGGCTACGAACACCGGGGAGCTGTTTTTT,CASSLSQATNTGELFF,-,TRBJ2-2,TRBV5-1,-
TGTGCCAGCAGCGCATTACAGACTAGTGGTTCCTACGAGCAGTACTTC,CASSALQTSGSYEQYF,-,TRBJ2-7,TRBV7-2,-
TGCGCCAGCAGCGCACAAATTTCTGGGGCCAACGTCCTGACTTTC,CASSAQISGANVLTF,-,TRBJ2-6,TRBV5-1,few
TGTGCCAGCAGCCTCGGGCTAGCGGCCACAGATACGCAGTATTTT,CASSLGLAATDTQYF,TRBD2,TRBJ2-3,TRBV3-1/TRBV3-2,once
TGTGCCAGCAGTGACGGTCAGATTCTGGCTAACTATGGCTACACCTTC,CASSDGQILANYGYTF,-,TRBJ1-2,TRBV6-4,-
TGCGCCAGCAGTCAAGGACCGGGACAGGGGACCGTTGGAGGTCAGCCCCAGCATTTT,CASSQGPGQGTVGGQPQHF,TRBD1,TRBJ1-5,TRBV23-1,-
TGTGCCACCAGTGACCCAAGGCAGGGGGCATACGGCTACACCTTC,CATSDPRQGAYGYTF,TRBD1,TRBJ1-2,TRBV24-1,-
TGCGCCAGCAGCTCGACCGGGACTAATGAAAAACTGTTTTTT,CASSSTGTNEKLFF,-,TRBJ1-4,TRBV10-1,-
TGTGCCAGCAGTCAAAATGAGCAGTTCTTC,CASSQNEQFF,-,TRBJ2-1,TRBV7-9,-
TGTGCCAGTAGTTTCCGGGGGGCAGACACTGAAGCTTTCTTT,CASSFRGADTEAFF,-,TRBJ1-1,TRBV19,-
TGTGCCAGCAGCTTCAATTCAGGGAGGAGCTCCTACAATGAGCAGTTCTTC,CASSFNSGRSSYNEQFF,-,TRBJ2-1,TRBV11-2,-
TGCAGCGTTGAAGCGCAGGGGCCTCCAGATACGCAGTATTTT,CSVEAQGPPDTQYF,-,TRBJ2-3,TRBV29-1,-
TGTGCCAGCGGACGTTCGGGGGGAAACTATGGCTACACCTTC,CASGRSGGNYGYTF,-,TRBJ1-2,TRBV2,few
TGTGCCAGCAGCGCCGGGGGGAATGAGCAGTTCTTC,CASSAGGNEQFF,TRBD2,TRBJ2-1,TRBV9,few
TGTGCCAGCAGCTCCGCGACAGGGGGCTCTGGAGCTTTCTTT,CASSSATGGSGAFF,TRBD1,TRBJ1-1,TRBV7-3,-
TGTGCCAGCAGTGAACAGGGGGAGTCCTACGAGCAGTACTTC,CASSEQGESYEQYF,TRBD1,TRBJ2-7,TRBV2,-
TGCGCCAGCAGTCCCAAACCCGGGACAGGGAGTCTCCCCCTCCACTTT,CASSPKPGTGSLPLHF,TRBD1,TRBJ1-6,TRBV4-3,-
TGTGCCAGCAGCCAAGTCCGCGCGGGTAGCTCCTACAATGAGCAGTTCTTC,CASSQVRAGSSYNEQFF,-,TRBJ2-1,TRBV3-1/TRBV3-2,-
TGTGCCAGCAGCCAAGACCCCGGCGGGGGGGCAGGTGGGGCCAACGTCCTGACTTTC,CASSQDPGGGAGGANVLTF,TRBD2,TRBJ2-6,TRBV3-1/TRBV3-2,-
TGTGCCAGCAGCCCGGCAGGGAACCCATTTTCACCCCTCCATTTT,CASSPAGNPFSPLHF,-,TRBJ1-6,TRBV14,-
TGTGCCAGCAGGACTACAGGGTCCGTTCTGCTGGGCACTGAAGCTTTCTTT,CASRTTGSVLLGTEAFF,-,TRBJ1-1,TRBV28,-
TGTGCCAGCAATATTGGCCAGAGCACAGATACGCAGTATTTT,CASNIGQSTDTQYF,-,TRBJ2-3,TRBV28,-
TGCAGCGTTGTTCATACGGACACTGAAGCTTTCTTT,CSVVHTDTEAFF,-,TRBJ1-1,TRBV29-1,-
TGTGCCAGCAGCGTTAGTGACTCTGGAAACACCATATATTTT,CASSVSDSGNTIYF,-,TRBJ1-3,TRBV9,-
TGCGCCAGCAGCCAAGTTCCTCAAGCTAATCAGGGCTATGAGCAGTTCTTC,CASSQVPQANQGYEQFF,-,TRBJ2-1,TRBV4-1,-
TGTGCCACCAGTGATCCAGGTCAGCCCCAGCATTTT,CATSDPGQPQHF,-,TRBJ1-5,TRBV24-1,-
TGTGCCAGCAGCTTGATAGGGGAGAACACTGAAGCTTTCTTT,CASSLIGENTEAFF,-,TRBJ1-1,TRBV5-4,-
TGTGCCAGCAGTTTTCCGGGACAGGGGGCTGGTGGCTACACCTTC,CASSFPGQGAGGYTF,TRBD1,TRBJ1-2,TRBV5-4,-
TGTGCCAGCAGCCATGCCGCCAGGGTCCACAATGAGCAGTTCTTC,CASSHAARVHNEQFF,-,TRBJ2-1,TRBV3-1/TRBV3-2,-
TGTGCCAGCAGTGGGACATCGAACACTGAAGCTTTCTTT,CASSGTSNTEAFF,-,TRBJ1-1,TRBV2,-
TGTGCCTGGAGGGACATCCGGCCAACGGGAGCTTTCTTT,CAWRDIRPTGAFF,-,TRBJ1-1,TRBV30,few
TGTGCCAGCAGTTTAGTCAGGGACACTGAAGCTTTCTTT,CASSLVRDTEAFF,-,TRBJ1-1,TRBV12-3/TRBV12-4,-
TGTGCCAGCAGCGGGGGACAGGGGTCCGATACGCAGTATTTT,CASSGGQGSDTQYF,TRBD1,TRBJ2-3,TRBV9,-
TGTGCCAGCAGTTCGACAGGGGTAAATTCACCCCTCCACTTT,CASSSTGVNSPLHF,TRBD1,TRBJ1-6,TRBV9,-
TGTGCCAGCAGTTCAGGGTTGGGCGGAAACACCATATATTTT,CASSSGLGGNTIYF,-,TRBJ1-3,TRBV27,-
TGTGCCAGCAGCGTAGAGGCAGGAAGCTCCTACGAGCAGTACTTC,CASSVEAGSSYEQYF,-,TRBJ2-7,TRBV9,-
TGTGCCAGCAGCTTAGGGGGACTCGGGGACGGGGAGCTGTTTTTT,CASSLGGLGDGELFF,-,TRBJ2-2,TRBV7-2,-
TGCAGCGGCCGATGGGCAGTGAACACTGAAGCTTTCTTT,CSGRWAVNTEAFF,-,TRBJ1-1,TRBV29-1,-
TGTGCCAGCAGTGAACTAGCAGGTGACTATTCACCCCTCCACTTT,CASSELAGDYSPLHF,-,TRBJ1-6,TRBV6-1,-
TGTGCCAGCAGTTCTCAGGGGGCACTGTTTTTT,CASSSQGALFF,TRBD1,TRBJ1-4,TRBV6-5,once
TGTGCCAGCAGTTTCGGCAGGGCGGACGGCTACACCTTC,CASSFGRADGYTF,-,TRBJ1-2,TRBV27,-
TGTGCCAGCAGCGTGCCGAACAGGGGGCTTATCACAGATACGCAGTATTTT,CASSVPNRGLITDTQYF,TRBD1,TRBJ2-3,TRBV9,-
TGTGCCAGTGAAGACCGACGACTAGGGTATGGCTACACCTTC,CASEDRRLGYGYTF,-,TRBJ1-2,TRBV19,-
TGTGCCAGCAGCGTGAAAGCAGGGCCCGATTCACCCCTCCACTTT,CASSVKAGPDSPLHF,-,TRBJ1-6,TRBV9,once
TGTGCCAGCAGCTTCGACAGGGCCCTATCTGCAACTAATGAAAAACTGTTTTTT,CASSFDRALSATNEKLFF,TRBD1,TRBJ1-4,TRBV7-9,-
TGTGCCAGCAGTGAAGGGGAGGGACAGGGAAATTCACCCCTCCACTTT,CASSEGEGQGNSPLHF,TRBD1,TRBJ1-6,TRBV6-1,once
TGTGCCAGCTCAAGACTAGCTGCCGGGGAGCTGTTTTTT,CASSRLAAGELFF,TRBD2,TRBJ2-2,TRBV18,-
TGTGCCAGCAGCCAAGATTTTTTCGGGGTCGGGGAGCAGTTCTTC,CASSQDFFGVGEQFF,-,TRBJ2-1,TRBV14,-